The rows below give T cell receptor beta chains drawn from one sample of a study of blood T cell repertoires in COVID-19. Produced via immunoSEQ multiplex PCR; TCRdb's table is partial and in-frame only. The profile shows around 100,000 clones, roughly 85% of them singletons. Sequenced: peripheral blood. Receptor source: a woman between 65 and 79 years old with active or convalescent COVID-19. Both conserved end residues are part of each CDR3. The D gene is left open where the match is weak. Part of the rows lack a size; the others show once, few, many or a class for expanded clones.

>.|TRBD2|TRBJ2-1|TRBV27
TGTGCCAGCAGTTTATCAGGCGGGAGCTCCTACAATGAGCAGTTCTTC
CASSLSGGSSYNEQFF
>.|.|TRBJ2-7|TRBV7-9
TGTGCCAGCAGCTCACCGGCCCCAGGGCAGTACTTC
CASSSPAPGQYF
>.|.|TRBJ1-3|TRBV27
TGTGCCAGCAAAAGAGAGGGAAGGCCTGGAAACACCATATATTTT
CASKREGRPGNTIYF
>.|.|TRBJ2-1|TRBV7-2
TGTGCCAGCAGCTTAGCGCCGGAGGGGATCTACAATGAGCAGTTCTTC
CASSLAPEGIYNEQFF
>.|.|TRBJ2-7|TRBV6-5
TGTGCCAGCAGTCGGACAGTGCAGTCCTACGAGCAGTACTTC
CASSRTVQSYEQYF
>.|.|TRBJ2-7|TRBV10-3
TGTGCCATCAGTGCTGGGGACAAGAAATACGAGCAGTACTTC
CAISAGDKKYEQYF
>.|TRBD2|TRBJ2-7|TRBV28
TGTGCCAGCAGCCCACCTGAGCGGGGGGACTACGAGCAGTACTTC
CASSPPERGDYEQYF
>.|.|TRBJ1-2|TRBV9
TGTGCCAGCAGCGCCGGGGGTCATGGCTACACCTTC
CASSAGGHGYTF
>once|.|TRBJ2-2|TRBV3-1/TRBV3-2
TGTGCCAGCACCCTTGGACTGAACACCGGGGAGCTGTTTTTT
CASTLGLNTGELFF
>.|.|TRBJ1-3|TRBV2
TGTGCCAGCAGTGGGCAGGGGAGGGACACCATATATTTT
CASSGQGRDTIYF
>few|.|TRBJ1-6|TRBV18
TGTGCCAGCTCACCTGGCAGGGAGGCCCTCCACTTT
CASSPGREALHF
>once|TRBD1|TRBJ2-2|TRBV7-6
TGTGCCAGCAGCTTTACCGACAGGGGGAACACCGGGGAGCTGTTTTTT
CASSFTDRGNTGELFF
>few|TRBD1|TRBJ1-1|TRBV7-2
TGTGCCAGCAGCACCTTGGCCAGACAGGGGGGTAACACTGAAGCTTTCTTT
CASSTLARQGGNTEAFF
>.|TRBD2|TRBJ2-5|TRBV5-4
TGTGCCAGCAGCTCTAGCGGGGGAGAGACCCAGTACTTC
CASSSSGGETQYF
>.|.|TRBJ2-7|TRBV7-2
TGTGCCAGCAGCTTAGACGGTACCTACGAGCAGTACTTC
CASSLDGTYEQYF
>few|.|TRBJ2-3|TRBV29-1
TGCAGCGCCAATAGGAGGGACACAGATACGCAGTATTTT
CSANRRDTDTQYF
>.|TRBD2|TRBJ2-5|TRBV11-2
TGTGCCAGCAGCTTCGGAACGACGGGGGGGGACCAAGAGACCCAGTACTTC
CASSFGTTGGDQETQYF
>.|.|TRBJ2-7|TRBV7-9
TGTGCCAGCAGCCCGTCCCCGGTGGCGGGGATAGGGGAGCAGTACTTC
CASSPSPVAGIGEQYF
>.|.|TRBJ1-3|TRBV19
TGTGCCAGTAGTGGTCAGGAACCCTCTGGAAACACCATATATTTT
CASSGQEPSGNTIYF
>.|.|TRBJ1-4|TRBV2
TGTGCCAGCAGAGTGGGACAAACAACTAATGAAAAACTGTTTTTT
CASRVGQTTNEKLFF
>.|TRBD1|TRBJ2-5|TRBV5-6
TGTGCCAGCAGCTGGTGGGACAGGGTCCTGGGGACCCAGTACTTC
CASSWWDRVLGTQYF
>few|TRBD1|TRBJ1-2|TRBV7-2
TGTGCCAGCAGCTCCGAGAGGACAGGGGTCGGCTACACCTTC
CASSSERTGVGYTF
>.|TRBD1|TRBJ2-1|TRBV6-5
TGTGCCAGCAGTTACCGGGACAGGGGTGGCAATGAGCAGTTCTTC
CASSYRDRGGNEQFF
>.|TRBD2|TRBJ2-7|TRBV7-2
TGTGCCAGCAGCTTAGTTATAGGGACTAGTTACGAGCAGTACTTC
CASSLVIGTSYEQYF
>.|TRBD2|TRBJ2-2|TRBV3-1/TRBV3-2
TGTGCCAGCAGCCGAGGACTAGCGGGAGGACCCGGGGAGCTGTTTTTT
CASSRGLAGGPGELFF
>.|TRBD2|TRBJ2-4|TRBV2
TGTGCCAGCAGTGAGAGGGTAGCGGGGGGCGTTACCAAAAACATTCAGTACTTC
CASSERVAGGVTKNIQYF
>.|TRBD1|TRBJ2-1|TRBV18
TGTGCCAGCTCACCTTTGACAGGGACCTACAATGAGCAGTTCTTC
CASSPLTGTYNEQFF
>.|TRBD2|TRBJ2-7|TRBV5-6
TGTGCCAGCAGCGGGAGCGGCGGGGGGGCCCACGAGCAGTACTTC
CASSGSGGGAHEQYF
>.|.|TRBJ1-1|TRBV5-1
TGCGCCAGCAGCTTGGTGAGAAACACTGAAGCTTTCTTT
CASSLVRNTEAFF
>.|.|TRBJ1-1|TRBV10-2
TGCGCCAGCAGCCGACAGATGAACACTGAAGCTTTCTTT
CASSRQMNTEAFF
>.|TRBD1|TRBJ2-2|TRBV9
TGTGCCAGCAGCGCTCACAGGGGATGGGACACCGGGGAGCTGTTTTTT
CASSAHRGWDTGELFF
>.|TRBD1|TRBJ1-4|TRBV7-9
TGTGCCAGCAGCTTCGGGACAGGGGGCTGGGGTAAGGGTGAAAAACTGTTTTTT
CASSFGTGGWGKGEKLFF
>few|TRBD1|TRBJ1-5|TRBV5-1
TGCGCCAGCAGCTTGGAGGGACAGGGGAATCAGCCCCAGCATTTT
CASSLEGQGNQPQHF
>.|.|TRBJ2-7|TRBV7-2
TGTGCCAGCAGCTTATATCCAGCGGATCCCTACGAGCAGTACTTC
CASSLYPADPYEQYF
>.|TRBD2|TRBJ2-1|TRBV24-1
TGTGCCACCAGTGAATCCGGACTAGCGGGAGCCTATGAGCAGTTCTTC
CATSESGLAGAYEQFF
>few|.|TRBJ2-5|TRBV5-1
TGCGCCAGCAGCTTGGCCGGGCGGGGCAAAGAGACCCAGTACTTC
CASSLAGRGKETQYF
>.|.|TRBJ1-1|TRBV7-3
TGTGCCAGCAGCTGGGGGGGAGCCACTGAAGCTTTCTTT
CASSWGGATEAFF
>.|.|TRBJ2-5|TRBV5-1
TGCGCCAGCAGCTTGGACCTCCGGGAGACCCAGTACTTC
CASSLDLRETQYF
>.|.|TRBJ2-1|TRBV7-9
TGTGCCAGCAGCTTGAGTTTGGGGAGCTCCTACAATGAGCAGTTCTTC
CASSLSLGSSYNEQFF
>few|.|TRBJ2-7|TRBV12-2
TGTGCAAGTCGCTTAGCGCTTTGGCAGGCGAACTACGAGCAGTACTTC
CASRLALWQANYEQYF
>.|TRBD2|TRBJ2-3|TRBV10-3
TGTGCCATCAGTGTCCCCTTTAGCGGGGGTCGCGGCGCCACCACAGATACGCAGTATTTT
CAISVPFSGGRGATTDTQYF
>.|.|TRBJ2-1|TRBV6-5
TGTGCCAGTACCTACAATGAGCAGTTCTTC
CASTYNEQFF
>.|TRBD1|TRBJ1-2|TRBV6-5
TGTGCCAGCAGTTATCGGGACAGGGGCGGGAATGGCTACACCTTC
CASSYRDRGGNGYTF
>.|.|TRBJ2-1|TRBV30
TGTGCCTGGAAAGGAGACAGTTTAGAAAAGGAGCAGTTCTTC
CAWKGDSLEKEQFF
>.|.|TRBJ2-3|TRBV27
TGTGCCAGCAGTTTGAGGGCAGTTACTAGCACAGATACGCAGTATTTT
CASSLRAVTSTDTQYF